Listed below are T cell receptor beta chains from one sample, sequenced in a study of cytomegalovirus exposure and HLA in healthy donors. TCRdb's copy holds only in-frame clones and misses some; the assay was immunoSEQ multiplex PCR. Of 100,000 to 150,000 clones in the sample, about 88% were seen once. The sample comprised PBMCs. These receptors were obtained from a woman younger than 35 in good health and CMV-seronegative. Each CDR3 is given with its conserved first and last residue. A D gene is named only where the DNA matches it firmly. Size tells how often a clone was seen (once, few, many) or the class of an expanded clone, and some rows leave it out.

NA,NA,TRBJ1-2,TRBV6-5,CASSYRRSPIYGYTF,TGTGCCAGCAGTTATCGGCGGTCACCCATCTATGGCTACACCTTC
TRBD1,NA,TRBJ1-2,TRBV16,CASSPQQGARGYTF,TGTGCCAGCAGCCCACAACAGGGGGCGCGGGGCTACACCTTC
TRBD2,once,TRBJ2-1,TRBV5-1,CASSLYKGLAGGLGNEQFF,TGCGCCAGCAGCTTATACAAGGGACTAGCGGGGGGCCTCGGCAATGAGCAGTTCTTC
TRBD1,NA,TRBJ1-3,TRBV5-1,CASSYTGAGNTIYF,TGCGCCAGCAGCTACACAGGGGCTGGAAACACCATATATTTT
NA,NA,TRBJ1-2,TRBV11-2,CASSSGSGYTF,TGTGCCAGCAGCTCCGGGTCGGGCTACACCTTC
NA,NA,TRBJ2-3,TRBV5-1,CASSFGTGEDTQYF,TGCGCCAGCAGCTTCGGGACTGGGGAAGATACGCAGTATTTT
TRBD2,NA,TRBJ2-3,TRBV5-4,CASRYSGGAADTQYF,TGTGCCAGCAGGTACAGCGGGGGGGCCGCAGATACGCAGTATTTT
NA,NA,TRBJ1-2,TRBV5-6,CASIRESHGYTF,TGTGCCAGCATCCGGGAATCCCATGGCTACACCTTC
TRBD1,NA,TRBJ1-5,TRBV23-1,CASSQFKSPGTGRGQPQHF,TGCGCCAGCAGTCAATTTAAAAGTCCCGGGACAGGAAGAGGTCAGCCCCAGCATTTT
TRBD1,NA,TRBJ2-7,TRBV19,CASRTGGAVESYEQYF,TGTGCCAGTCGGACAGGGGGCGCGGTCGAGTCCTACGAGCAGTACTTC
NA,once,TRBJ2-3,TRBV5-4,CASSLPGQGTDTQYF,TGTGCCAGCAGTCTCCCGGGACAAGGCACAGATACGCAGTATTTT
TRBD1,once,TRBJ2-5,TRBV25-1,CASSDDRGRAETQYF,TGTGCCAGCAGTGACGACAGGGGACGGGCAGAGACCCAGTACTTC
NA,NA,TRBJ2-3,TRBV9,CASSSWDTGTDTQYF,TGTGCCAGCAGTTCGTGGGACACCGGCACAGATACGCAGTATTTT
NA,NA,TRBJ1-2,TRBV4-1,CASSQDLVGDYGYTF,TGCGCCAGCAGCCAAGATTTGGTGGGAGATTATGGCTACACCTTC
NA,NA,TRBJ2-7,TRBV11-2,CASSLDPGNEQYF,TGTGCCAGCAGCTTAGATCCGGGGAACGAGCAGTACTTC
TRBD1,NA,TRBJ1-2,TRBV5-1,CASSPGQGGGYTF,TGCGCCAGCAGCCCTGGACAGGGTGGCGGCTACACCTTC
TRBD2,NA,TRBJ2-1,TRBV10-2,CASSLAGLYNEQFF,TGCGCCAGCAGCTTAGCGGGGCTATACAATGAGCAGTTCTTC
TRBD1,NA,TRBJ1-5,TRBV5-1,CASSLGTVSNQPQHF,TGCGCCAGCAGCCTAGGGACAGTAAGCAATCAGCCCCAGCATTTT
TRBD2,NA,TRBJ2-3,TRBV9,CASSVGERGTDTQYF,TGTGCCAGCAGCGTAGGAGAGCGGGGGACAGATACGCAGTATTTT
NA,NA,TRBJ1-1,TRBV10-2,CASSESRDTEAFF,TGCGCCAGCAGTGAGTCGCGTGACACTGAAGCTTTCTTT
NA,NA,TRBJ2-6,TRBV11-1,CASSRAGSGANVLTF,TGTGCCAGCAGCAGGGCGGGCTCTGGGGCCAACGTCCTGACTTTC
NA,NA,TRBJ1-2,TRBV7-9,CASSFYFYGYTF,TGTGCCAGCAGCTTTTATTTCTATGGCTACACCTTC